This T cell receptor beta chain was sequenced during a study of regulatory T cells in long-lasting Graves disease. For the study at large: Antithyroid drugs had been taken under 3 months by newly diagnosed Graves' patients.

Between the trimmed V and J ends, which lost 6 bases and 3 bases, there was a span of 6 bases. CDR1 is SNHLY and CDR2 is FYNNEI in the germline V gene. This CDR3 spans 11 amino acids. This clonotype showed up just a few times. Time point defined: newly diagnosed GD, antithyroid drugs for less than 3 months. Researchers made the TCR library from RNA that was extracted from PBMCs. Arm-PCR of CDR3 regions and iRepertoire HTBI primers were the basis on which TCR beta libraries were built. TCRdb re-called the multiplex PCR reads with MiXCR, one entry per CDR3 protein. The profile covers some 500,000 distinct CDR3 sequences, with 16% appearing a single time and 20% to 30% taken by the ten largest. Another study also made use of these data, one on T cells in Graves' hyperthyroidism and ophthalmopathy.

The sequencing here drew on peripheral blood mononuclear cells (PBMCs), taken at new diagnosis, from a patient treated with antithyroid drugs. The sequence derives from a woman aged 35-65 years with Graves disease. The chain has TRBV2 and TRBJ2-7, with D perhaps given as TRBD1 or TRBD2 (5 bases each). The CDR3 DNA follows: TGTGCCAGCAGGGGGGTCTACGAGCAGTACTTC. Translation: CASRGVYEQYF.